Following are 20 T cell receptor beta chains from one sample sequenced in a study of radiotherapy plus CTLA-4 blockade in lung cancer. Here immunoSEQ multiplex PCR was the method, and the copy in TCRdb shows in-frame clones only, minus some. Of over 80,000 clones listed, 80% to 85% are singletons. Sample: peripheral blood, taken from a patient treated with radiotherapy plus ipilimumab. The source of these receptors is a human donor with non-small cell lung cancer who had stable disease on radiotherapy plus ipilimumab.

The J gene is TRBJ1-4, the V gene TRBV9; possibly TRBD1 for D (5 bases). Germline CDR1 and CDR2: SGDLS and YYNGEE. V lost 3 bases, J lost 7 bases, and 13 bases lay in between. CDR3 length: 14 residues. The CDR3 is CASSANAGGEKLFF. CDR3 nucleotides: TGTGCCAGCAGCGCAAACGCTGGGGGTGAAAAACTGTTTTTT.

The CDR3 region has the DNA TGTGCCAGCAGCGTTAGCGGTCAATCCTACAATGAGCAGTTCTTC. As protein: CASSVSGQSYNEQFF. The rearrangement joins TRBV9 to TRBJ2-1, with a weak D call TRBD2 (6 bases). The CDR3 spans 15 residues. The germline gives CDR1 SGDLS, CDR2 YYNGEE. V was clipped by 2 bases and J by 1 base, with 10 bases between them.

The CDR3 region is CASSLAPTSGRYQQYF. For the CDR3, the DNA is TGTGCCAGCAGCTTAGCGCCGACTAGCGGGAGATATCAGCAGTACTTC. The J gene is TRBJ2-7, the V gene TRBV7-2, with TRBD2 identical over 12 bases. This CDR3 is 16 amino acids long. The V gene end was trimmed by 0 bases and the J gene end by 8 bases; junction bases not matched to a gene: 8. Germline V gives CDR1 SGHTA, CDR2 FQGNSA.

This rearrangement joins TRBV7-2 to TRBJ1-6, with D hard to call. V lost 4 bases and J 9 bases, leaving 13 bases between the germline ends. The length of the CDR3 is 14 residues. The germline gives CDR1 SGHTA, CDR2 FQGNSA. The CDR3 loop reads CASSSFTSGSPLHF. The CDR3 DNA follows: TGTGCCAGCAGCTCTTTTACCTCGGGTTCACCCCTCCACTTT.

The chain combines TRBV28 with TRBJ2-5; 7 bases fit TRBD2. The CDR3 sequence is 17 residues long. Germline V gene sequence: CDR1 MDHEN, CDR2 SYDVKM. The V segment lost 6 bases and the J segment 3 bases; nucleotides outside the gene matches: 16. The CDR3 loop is CASSSWWEGLMEETQYF. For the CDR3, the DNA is TGTGCCAGCAGCTCTTGGTGGGAGGGCTTGATGGAAGAGACCCAGTACTTC.

The DNA of the CDR3 is TGTGCCAGCTCACCACAGGCCAGCTCTGGGGCCAACGTCCTGACTTTC. It encodes CASSPQASSGANVLTF. The V call is TRBV18, the J call TRBJ2-6; unclear D gene. V was trimmed by 1 base and J by 0 bases, leaving 7 bases between them. The CDR3 runs 16 residues. Germline CDR1 KGHSH, CDR2 LQKENI.

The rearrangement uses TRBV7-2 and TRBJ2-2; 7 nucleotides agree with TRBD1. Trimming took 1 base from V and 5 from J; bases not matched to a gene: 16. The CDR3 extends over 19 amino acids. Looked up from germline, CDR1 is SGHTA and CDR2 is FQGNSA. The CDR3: CASSLVVRGRLVGTGELFF. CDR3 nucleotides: TGTGCCAGCAGCTTAGTGGTCAGGGGGAGATTGGTGGGGACCGGGGAGCTGTTTTTT.

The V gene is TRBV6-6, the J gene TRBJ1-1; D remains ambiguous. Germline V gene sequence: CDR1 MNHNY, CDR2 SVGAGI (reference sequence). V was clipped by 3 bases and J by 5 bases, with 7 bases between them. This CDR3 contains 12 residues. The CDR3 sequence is CASSYWETEAFF. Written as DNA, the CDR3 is TGTGCCAGCAGTTATTGGGAAACTGAAGCTTTCTTT.

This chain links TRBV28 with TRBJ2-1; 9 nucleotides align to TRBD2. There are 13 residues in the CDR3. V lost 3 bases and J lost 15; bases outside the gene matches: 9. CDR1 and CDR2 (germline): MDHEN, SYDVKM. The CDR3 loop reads CASSFRTSVGWFF. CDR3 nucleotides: TGTGCCAGCAGTTTTCGGACTAGCGTGGGTTGGTTCTTC.

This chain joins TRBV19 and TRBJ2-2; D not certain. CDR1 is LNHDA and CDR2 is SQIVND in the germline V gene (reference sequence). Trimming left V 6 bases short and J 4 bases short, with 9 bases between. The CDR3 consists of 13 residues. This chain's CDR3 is CASRVQSTGELFF. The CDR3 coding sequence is TGTGCCAGTAGGGTACAGAGCACCGGGGAGCTGTTTTTT.

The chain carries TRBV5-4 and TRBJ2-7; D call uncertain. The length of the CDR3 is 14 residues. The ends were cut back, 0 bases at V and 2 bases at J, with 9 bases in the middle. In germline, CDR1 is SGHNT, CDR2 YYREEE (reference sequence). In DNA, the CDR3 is TGTGCCAGCAGCTTGGACAGTCAGACCTACGAGCAGTACTTC. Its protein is CASSLDSQTYEQYF.

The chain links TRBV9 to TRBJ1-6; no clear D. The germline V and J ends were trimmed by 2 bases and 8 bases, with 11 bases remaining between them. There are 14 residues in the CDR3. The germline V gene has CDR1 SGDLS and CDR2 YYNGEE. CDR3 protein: CASSVGFQDSPLHF. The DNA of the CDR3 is TGTGCCAGCAGCGTCGGGTTCCAAGATTCACCCCTCCACTTT.

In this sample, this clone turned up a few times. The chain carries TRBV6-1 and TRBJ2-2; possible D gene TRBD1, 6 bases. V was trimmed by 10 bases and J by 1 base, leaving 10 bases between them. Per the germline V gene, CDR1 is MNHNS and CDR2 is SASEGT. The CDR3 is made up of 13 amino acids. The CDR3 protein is CAIRTENTGELFF. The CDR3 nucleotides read TGTGCCATCCGGACAGAGAACACCGGGGAGCTGTTTTTT.

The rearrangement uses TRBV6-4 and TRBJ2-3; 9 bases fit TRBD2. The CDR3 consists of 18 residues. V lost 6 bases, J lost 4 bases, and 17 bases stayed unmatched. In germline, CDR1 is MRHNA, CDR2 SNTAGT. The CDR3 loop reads CASSAEVVAGDHADTQYF. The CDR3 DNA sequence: TGTGCCAGCAGCGCTGAGGTTGTAGCGGGAGATCACGCAGATACGCAGTATTTT.

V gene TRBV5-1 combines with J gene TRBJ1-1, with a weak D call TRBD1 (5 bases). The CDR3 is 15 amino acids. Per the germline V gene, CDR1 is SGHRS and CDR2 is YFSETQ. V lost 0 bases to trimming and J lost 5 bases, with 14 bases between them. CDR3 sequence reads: CASSLEGLGGTEAFF. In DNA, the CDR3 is TGCGCCAGCAGCTTGGAGGGGCTGGGGGGAACTGAAGCTTTCTTT.

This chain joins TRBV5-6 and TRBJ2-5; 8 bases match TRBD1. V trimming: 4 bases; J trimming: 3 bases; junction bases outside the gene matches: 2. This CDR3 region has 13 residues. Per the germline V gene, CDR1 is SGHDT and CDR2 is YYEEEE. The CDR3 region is CASSLDREETQYF. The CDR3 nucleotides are TGTGCCAGCAGCCTGGACAGGGAAGAGACCCAGTACTTC.

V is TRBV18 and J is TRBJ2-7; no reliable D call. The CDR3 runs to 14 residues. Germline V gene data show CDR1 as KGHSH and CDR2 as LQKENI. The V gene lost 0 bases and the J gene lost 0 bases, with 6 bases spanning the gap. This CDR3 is CASSPPGSSYEQYF. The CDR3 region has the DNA TGTGCCAGCTCACCACCGGGTAGCTCCTACGAGCAGTACTTC.

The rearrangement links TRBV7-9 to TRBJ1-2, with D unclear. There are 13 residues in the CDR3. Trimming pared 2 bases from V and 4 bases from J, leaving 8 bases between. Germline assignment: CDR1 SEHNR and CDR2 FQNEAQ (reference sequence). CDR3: CASSLNQIYGYTF. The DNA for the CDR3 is TGTGCCAGCAGCTTAAACCAAATCTATGGCTACACCTTC.

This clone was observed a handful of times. The CDR3 DNA sequence: TGTGCCAGCAGTGGAACAGGGGGTCTTCGGGAGACCCAGTACTTC. Translation: CASSGTGGLRETQYF. The rearrangement links TRBV6-1 to TRBJ2-5; 8 nucleotides align to TRBD1. The CDR3 loop spans 15 amino acids. Per the germline V gene, CDR1 is MNHNS and CDR2 is SASEGT. The J segment lost 5 bases and the V segment lost 4 bases, leaving 9 bases of the junction unmatched.

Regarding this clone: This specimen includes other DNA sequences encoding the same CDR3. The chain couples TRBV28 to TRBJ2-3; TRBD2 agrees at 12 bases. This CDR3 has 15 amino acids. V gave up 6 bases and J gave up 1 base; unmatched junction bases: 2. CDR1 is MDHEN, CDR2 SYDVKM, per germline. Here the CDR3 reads CASSLAGGGTDTQYF. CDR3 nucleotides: TGTGCCAGCAGCCTAGCGGGGGGGGGCACAGATACGCAGTATTTT. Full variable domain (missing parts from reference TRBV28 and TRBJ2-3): DVKVTQSSRYLVKRTGEKVFLECVQDMDHENMFWYRQDPGLGLRLIYFSYDVKMKEKGDIPEGYSVSREKKERFSLILESASTNQTSMYLCASSLAGGGTDTQYFGPGTRLTVL.